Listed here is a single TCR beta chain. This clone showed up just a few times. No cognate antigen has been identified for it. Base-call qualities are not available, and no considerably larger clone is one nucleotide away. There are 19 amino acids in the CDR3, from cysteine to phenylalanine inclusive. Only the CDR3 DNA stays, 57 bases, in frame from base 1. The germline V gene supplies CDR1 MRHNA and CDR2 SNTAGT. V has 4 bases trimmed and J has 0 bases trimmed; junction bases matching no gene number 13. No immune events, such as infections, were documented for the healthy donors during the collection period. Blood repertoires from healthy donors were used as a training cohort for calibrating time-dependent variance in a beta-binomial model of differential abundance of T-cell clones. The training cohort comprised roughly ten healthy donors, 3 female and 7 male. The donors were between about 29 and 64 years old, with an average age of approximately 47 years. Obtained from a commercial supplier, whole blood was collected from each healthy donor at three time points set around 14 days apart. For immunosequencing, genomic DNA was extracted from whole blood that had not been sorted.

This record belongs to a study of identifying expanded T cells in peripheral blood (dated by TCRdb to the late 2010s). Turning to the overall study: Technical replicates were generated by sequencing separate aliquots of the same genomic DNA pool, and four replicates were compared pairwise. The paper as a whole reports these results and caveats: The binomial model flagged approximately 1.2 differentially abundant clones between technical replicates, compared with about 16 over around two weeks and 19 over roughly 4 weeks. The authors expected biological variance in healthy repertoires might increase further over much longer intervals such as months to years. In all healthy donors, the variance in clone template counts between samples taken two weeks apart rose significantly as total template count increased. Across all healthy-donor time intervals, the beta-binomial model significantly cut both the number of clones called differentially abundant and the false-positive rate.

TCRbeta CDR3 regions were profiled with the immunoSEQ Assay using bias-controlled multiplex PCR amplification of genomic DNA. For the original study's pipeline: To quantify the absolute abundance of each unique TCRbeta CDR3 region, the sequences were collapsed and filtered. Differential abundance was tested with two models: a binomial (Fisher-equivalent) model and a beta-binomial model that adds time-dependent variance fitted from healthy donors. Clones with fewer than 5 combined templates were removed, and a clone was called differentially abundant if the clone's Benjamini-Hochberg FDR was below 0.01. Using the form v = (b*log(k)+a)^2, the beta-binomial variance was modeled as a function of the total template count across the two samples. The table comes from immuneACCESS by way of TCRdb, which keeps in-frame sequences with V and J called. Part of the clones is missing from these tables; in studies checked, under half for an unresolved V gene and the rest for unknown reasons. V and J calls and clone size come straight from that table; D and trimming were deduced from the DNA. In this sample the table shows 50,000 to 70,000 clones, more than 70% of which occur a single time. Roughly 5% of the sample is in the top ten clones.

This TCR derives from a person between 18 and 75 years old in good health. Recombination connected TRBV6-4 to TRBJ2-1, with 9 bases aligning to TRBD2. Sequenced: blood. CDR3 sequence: CASSGHGLAGPSSYNEQFF. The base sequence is TGTGCCAGCAGTGGCCATGGGCTAGCGGGGCCAAGCTCCTACAATGAGCAGTTCTTC.